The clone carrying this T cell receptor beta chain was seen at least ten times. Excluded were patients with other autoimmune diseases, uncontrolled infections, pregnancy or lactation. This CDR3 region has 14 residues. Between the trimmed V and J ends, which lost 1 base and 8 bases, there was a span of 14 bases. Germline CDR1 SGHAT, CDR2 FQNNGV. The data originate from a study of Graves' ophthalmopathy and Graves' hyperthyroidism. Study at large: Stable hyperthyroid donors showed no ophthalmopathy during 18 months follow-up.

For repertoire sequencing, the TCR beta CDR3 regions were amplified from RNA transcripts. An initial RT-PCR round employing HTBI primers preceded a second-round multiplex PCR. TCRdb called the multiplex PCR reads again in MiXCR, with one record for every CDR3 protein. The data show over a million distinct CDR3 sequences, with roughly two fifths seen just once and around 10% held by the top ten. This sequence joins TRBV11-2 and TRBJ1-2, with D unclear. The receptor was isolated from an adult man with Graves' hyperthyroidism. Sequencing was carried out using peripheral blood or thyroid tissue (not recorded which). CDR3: CASSLGAFGFGYTF. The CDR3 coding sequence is TGTGCCAGCAGCTTAGGGGCTTTCGGGTTCGGCTACACCTTC.